One and the same sample provided the 6 T cell receptor beta chains below, sequenced in a study of blood T cells in healthy people across ages. PCR was performed a second time for roughly 7 to 12 cycles using a sample-barcoded 5' primer and a J-beta primer mix. TCRdb re-called the 5' RACE reads with MiXCR, one entry per CDR3 protein. This sample has some 640,000 distinct CDR3 sequences, with about 30% found just once. Material: blood. Source of these receptors: an elderly woman in good health.

In its sample, this clonotype was seen many times. In DNA form, the CDR3 reads TGTGCCAGCAGTGAGCAGGCAGGGGGCCTTACGTCGAGAGAGACCCAGTACTTC. As protein: CASSEQAGGLTSRETQYF. The V call is TRBV2, the J call TRBJ2-5; 8 bases fit TRBD1. The CDR3 contains 18 residues. Looked up from germline, CDR1 is SNHLY and CDR2 is FYNNEI. The junction had 16 bases not matched to a gene; V was cut back by 3 bases and J by 4 bases.

With regard to this clonotype: A much larger clone differs from this one at a single base, so this may be a read error. CDR3 nucleotides: TGTGCCAGCAGCCACTTCAGCGGTGATCGGTACGAGCGGTACTTC. As protein: CASSHFSGDRYERYF. The chain uses TRBV14 and TRBJ2-7, with D tentatively TRBD2 (5 bases). Germline V gene data show CDR1 as SGHDN and CDR2 as FVKESK. This CDR3 comprises 15 residues.

About this clonotype: This may be a read error: a much more frequent sequence differs by one nucleotide. The rearrangement uses TRBV6-5 and TRBJ2-1; tentatively, D is TRBD2 (7 bases). The end of the DNA fits TRBJ2-7 better, so the J call may be wrong. Germline values: CDR1 MNHEY, CDR2 SVGAGI. The CDR3 covers 16 residues. CDR3 in DNA: TGTGCCAGCAGTTACGGAAGGGGAGGGGGGCTGAATGAGCAGTACTTC. This codes for CASSYGRGGGLNEQYF.

This clonotype was observed many times. The chain combines TRBV7-9 with TRBJ1-1; D is uncertain. V lost 6 bases, J lost 4 bases, and 12 bases lay in between. The CDR3 extends over 13 amino acids. CDR1 is SEHNR, CDR2 FQNEAQ, per germline (reference sequence). The chain's CDR3 is CASSRGDGTEAFF. The CDR3 nucleotides are TGTGCCAGCAGTCGGGGTGATGGCACTGAAGCTTTCTTT.

This clonotype showed up many times. CDR3 sequence: CASSRLRDIQETQYF. The CDR3 DNA reads as TGTGCCAGCAGCCGACTGAGGGACATCCAAGAGACCCAGTACTTC. J is TRBJ2-5 and V is TRBV7-2; weak D call: TRBD1 (6 bases). CDR1 is SGHTA, CDR2 FQGNSA, per germline. The V and J ends lost 5 bases and 1 base respectively, with 14 bases between them. The CDR3 sequence is 15 residues long.

This sequence joins TRBV30 and TRBJ1-2; D call uncertain. The CDR3 loop spans 12 amino acids. In germline, CDR1 is GTSNPN, CDR2 SVGIG (reference sequence). The germline V and J ends were trimmed by 1 base and 8 bases, with 11 bases remaining between them. This chain's CDR3 is CAWSDSTGGYTF. CDR3 nucleotides: TGTGCCTGGAGTGATTCAACTGGAGGCTACACCTTC.